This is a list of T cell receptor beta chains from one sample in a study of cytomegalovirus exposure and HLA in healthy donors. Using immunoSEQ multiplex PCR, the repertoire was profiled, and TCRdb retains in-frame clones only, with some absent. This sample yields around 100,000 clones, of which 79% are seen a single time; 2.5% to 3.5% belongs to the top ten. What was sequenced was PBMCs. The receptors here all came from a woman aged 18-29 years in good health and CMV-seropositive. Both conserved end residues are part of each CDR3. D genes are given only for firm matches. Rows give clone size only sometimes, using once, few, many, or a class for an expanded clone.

cdr3_nt: TGTGCCTGGAGTTCTTCGGAGGGGGAGCTGTTTTTT
cdr3_aa: CAWSSSEGELFF
j_call: TRBJ2-2
d_call: .
v_call: TRBV30
clone_size: few

cdr3_nt: TGTGCCAGCAGCCAACTGGACAGGGAGGATGGCTACACCTTC
cdr3_aa: CASSQLDREDGYTF
j_call: TRBJ1-2
d_call: TRBD1
v_call: TRBV5-4
clone_size: .

cdr3_nt: TGTGCCAGCAGTTGGGGACAGACTAACACTGAAGCTTTCTTT
cdr3_aa: CASSWGQTNTEAFF
j_call: TRBJ1-1
d_call: TRBD1
v_call: TRBV28
clone_size: .

cdr3_nt: TGTGCCAGCAGTTTCACCAGACAAGAGACCCAGTACTTC
cdr3_aa: CASSFTRQETQYF
j_call: TRBJ2-5
d_call: .
v_call: TRBV28
clone_size: .

cdr3_nt: TGTGCCAGCAGTGAATTTGACGGGTACAATCAGCCCCAGCATTTT
cdr3_aa: CASSEFDGYNQPQHF
j_call: TRBJ1-5
d_call: .
v_call: TRBV6-1
clone_size: .

cdr3_nt: TGCGCCAGCAGCTTGGTCGGGACAGGGGTCGAGCAGTACTTC
cdr3_aa: CASSLVGTGVEQYF
j_call: TRBJ2-7
d_call: TRBD1
v_call: TRBV5-1
clone_size: .

cdr3_nt: TGTGCCAGCAGTTATAGCGGGGGCCCCCACGAGCAGTACTTC
cdr3_aa: CASSYSGGPHEQYF
j_call: TRBJ2-7
d_call: TRBD2
v_call: TRBV6-1
clone_size: .

cdr3_nt: TGTGCCAGCAGCCCAAATAGAATCGAGAACTATGGCTACACCTTC
cdr3_aa: CASSPNRIENYGYTF
j_call: TRBJ1-2
d_call: .
v_call: TRBV7-3
clone_size: .

cdr3_nt: TGTGCCAGCTCACCATTTCCGGAGACCCAGTACTTC
cdr3_aa: CASSPFPETQYF
j_call: TRBJ2-5
d_call: .
v_call: TRBV18
clone_size: .

cdr3_nt: TGTGCCAGCAGCCGCAGGGGGAAGAACCAAGAGACCCAGTACTTC
cdr3_aa: CASSRRGKNQETQYF
j_call: TRBJ2-5
d_call: TRBD1
v_call: TRBV5-5
clone_size: .

cdr3_nt: TGTTCCAGCAGCTTAGAGGGGCGGACCAAAAACATTCAGTACTTC
cdr3_aa: CSSSLEGRTKNIQYF
j_call: TRBJ2-4
d_call: .
v_call: TRBV7-9
clone_size: .

cdr3_nt: TGTGCCAGCACCCGAGGGACTAGCGCAAGGGGCGCAGATACGCAGTATTTT
cdr3_aa: CASTRGTSARGADTQYF
j_call: TRBJ2-3
d_call: TRBD2
v_call: TRBV4-2
clone_size: .

cdr3_nt: TGTGCCAGCAGTCAAGGCAGGGGGCCGGACACCGGGGAGCTGTTTTTT
cdr3_aa: CASSQGRGPDTGELFF
j_call: TRBJ2-2
d_call: TRBD1
v_call: TRBV7-8
clone_size: .

cdr3_nt: TGTGCCAGCAGCGTAGAGTGGAGTGGGTTGGGGGGCAATGAGCAGTTCTTC
cdr3_aa: CASSVEWSGLGGNEQFF
j_call: TRBJ2-1
d_call: .
v_call: TRBV9
clone_size: .

cdr3_nt: TGTGCCTGGAGTTCAGGGAAGGCTTTCTTT
cdr3_aa: CAWSSGKAFF
j_call: TRBJ1-1
d_call: .
v_call: TRBV30
clone_size: .

cdr3_nt: TGCGCCAGCAGCACCGAGGCTACGAACACCGGGGAGCTGTTTTTT
cdr3_aa: CASSTEATNTGELFF
j_call: TRBJ2-2
d_call: .
v_call: TRBV5-1
clone_size: once

cdr3_nt: TGTGCCAGCAGTGAAAGGGAGCGAAGCACAGATACGCAGTATTTT
cdr3_aa: CASSERERSTDTQYF
j_call: TRBJ2-3
d_call: .
v_call: TRBV6-1
clone_size: .

cdr3_nt: TGTGCCACCAGCAGAGATCCCCGGACAGGTTACTCTGGGGCCAACGTCCTGACTTTC
cdr3_aa: CATSRDPRTGYSGANVLTF
j_call: TRBJ2-6
d_call: TRBD1
v_call: TRBV15
clone_size: .

cdr3_nt: TGTGCCAGCAGCCCACAGGGGGACTATGGCTACACCTTC
cdr3_aa: CASSPQGDYGYTF
j_call: TRBJ1-2
d_call: TRBD1
v_call: TRBV11-2
clone_size: .

cdr3_nt: TGCGCCAGCAGTGAGTGGTCTAGAAACGCCTACGAGCAGTACTTC
cdr3_aa: CASSEWSRNAYEQYF
j_call: TRBJ2-7
d_call: .
v_call: TRBV10-1
clone_size: .

cdr3_nt: TGTGCCAGTACGAGGAATCCGGGGTATGGCTACACCTTC
cdr3_aa: CASTRNPGYGYTF
j_call: TRBJ1-2
d_call: .
v_call: TRBV19
clone_size: .

cdr3_nt: TGTGCCAGCAGGACCGACAGGGGGCGGGGTACTGAAGCTTTCTTT
cdr3_aa: CASRTDRGRGTEAFF
j_call: TRBJ1-1
d_call: TRBD1
v_call: TRBV7-9
clone_size: .

cdr3_nt: TGTGCCAGCAACGCGGGAGGGCTTAGCACAGATACGCAGTATTTT
cdr3_aa: CASNAGGLSTDTQYF
j_call: TRBJ2-3
d_call: TRBD2
v_call: TRBV28
clone_size: .

cdr3_nt: TGCGCCAGCAGCCTTTTGGGGGGCGAGCAGTACTTC
cdr3_aa: CASSLLGGEQYF
j_call: TRBJ2-7
d_call: .
v_call: TRBV4-1
clone_size: .

cdr3_nt: TGCGCCAGCAGTATAGGAGGGCTTCCGCCGTTCTTC
cdr3_aa: CASSIGGLPPFF
j_call: TRBJ2-1
d_call: .
v_call: TRBV10-1
clone_size: .

cdr3_nt: TGTGCCTGGAGTCCCTGGAGTCTGAATCAGGGGATATTCACTGAAGCTTTCTTT
cdr3_aa: CAWSPWSLNQGIFTEAFF
j_call: TRBJ1-1
d_call: .
v_call: TRBV30
clone_size: .

cdr3_nt: TGTGCCAGCAGTTACTCAGGGGATCAGCCCCAGCATTTT
cdr3_aa: CASSYSGDQPQHF
j_call: TRBJ1-5
d_call: .
v_call: TRBV6-6
clone_size: few

cdr3_nt: TGTGCCATGGGGCGGTACAATGAGCAGTTCTTC
cdr3_aa: CAMGRYNEQFF
j_call: TRBJ2-1
d_call: .
v_call: TRBV7-2
clone_size: .

cdr3_nt: TGTGCCAGCAGTCTAAAAGCTAACTATGGCTACACCTTC
cdr3_aa: CASSLKANYGYTF
j_call: TRBJ1-2
d_call: .
v_call: TRBV28
clone_size: .

cdr3_nt: TGTGCCTGGAGTGTTGCTAGCGGGAGCTACGAGCAGTACTTC
cdr3_aa: CAWSVASGSYEQYF
j_call: TRBJ2-7
d_call: TRBD2
v_call: TRBV30
clone_size: .

cdr3_nt: TGCAGTGTCCCCGGCTACGAGCAGTACTTC
cdr3_aa: CSVPGYEQYF
j_call: TRBJ2-7
d_call: .
v_call: TRBV20-1
clone_size: .

cdr3_nt: TGTGCCAGCAGCAAAGTGGAGGGGGACAGACGTGGTGAAAAACTGTTTTTT
cdr3_aa: CASSKVEGDRRGEKLFF
j_call: TRBJ1-4
d_call: .
v_call: TRBV21-1
clone_size: once

cdr3_nt: TGTGCCAGCAGACCAACAGGGGACCAGCCCCAGCATTTT
cdr3_aa: CASRPTGDQPQHF
j_call: TRBJ1-5
d_call: TRBD1
v_call: TRBV6-6
clone_size: .

cdr3_nt: TGTGCCAGTACCGACAGGGTACGCTCTGGCTATGGCTACACCTTC
cdr3_aa: CASTDRVRSGYGYTF
j_call: TRBJ1-2
d_call: TRBD1
v_call: TRBV19
clone_size: .

cdr3_nt: TGCGCCAGCAGCTTCCAGGCTGGGAACACTGAAGCTTTCTTT
cdr3_aa: CASSFQAGNTEAFF
j_call: TRBJ1-1
d_call: .
v_call: TRBV5-1
clone_size: .

cdr3_nt: TGCGCCAGCAGCCCTGGACTAGCGGGAGTACTGAGAGAGACCCAGTACTTC
cdr3_aa: CASSPGLAGVLRETQYF
j_call: TRBJ2-5
d_call: TRBD2
v_call: TRBV5-1
clone_size: few

cdr3_nt: TGTGCCAGCAGTGAAGGACTAGCGGGAGTAGAGAGTTGGAATGAGCAGTTCTTC
cdr3_aa: CASSEGLAGVESWNEQFF
j_call: TRBJ2-1
d_call: TRBD2
v_call: TRBV6-1
clone_size: .

cdr3_nt: TGTGCCAGCAGCCCCAGGGGGGTAGACAATGAGCAGTTCTTC
cdr3_aa: CASSPRGVDNEQFF
j_call: TRBJ2-1
d_call: .
v_call: TRBV14
clone_size: .

cdr3_nt: TGTGCCACCAGCAGGGGCCTAGCGGGACAAGAGACCCAGTACTTC
cdr3_aa: CATSRGLAGQETQYF
j_call: TRBJ2-5
d_call: TRBD2
v_call: TRBV15
clone_size: .

cdr3_nt: TGTGCTAGTGGTAAACCGGGACACATCTCTGGAAACACCATATATTTT
cdr3_aa: CASGKPGHISGNTIYF
j_call: TRBJ1-3
d_call: .
v_call: TRBV12-5
clone_size: .

cdr3_nt: TGCGCCAGCACCGAGACAAGTAACACCTACGAGCAGTACTTC
cdr3_aa: CASTETSNTYEQYF
j_call: TRBJ2-7
d_call: .
v_call: TRBV5-1
clone_size: .

cdr3_nt: TGTGCCAGCGCGGACAGGGCGCAGGATCAGCCCCAGCATTTT
cdr3_aa: CASADRAQDQPQHF
j_call: TRBJ1-5
d_call: TRBD1
v_call: TRBV6-6
clone_size: .

cdr3_nt: TGTGCCTGGAGTCCGACTAGCGGGTCCTACGAGCAGTACTTC
cdr3_aa: CAWSPTSGSYEQYF
j_call: TRBJ2-7
d_call: TRBD2
v_call: TRBV30
clone_size: once

cdr3_nt: TGTGCCAGCAGCTGGGTCTCGGGGAGCGACGAGCAGTACTTC
cdr3_aa: CASSWVSGSDEQYF
j_call: TRBJ2-7
d_call: .
v_call: TRBV5-6
clone_size: .

cdr3_nt: TGCGCCAGCAGCTTGGACGCTCACAGGAAGGAGACCCAGTACTTC
cdr3_aa: CASSLDAHRKETQYF
j_call: TRBJ2-5
d_call: .
v_call: TRBV5-1
clone_size: .

cdr3_nt: TGTGCCAGCAGTTACGGGGGCTTATATAGCAATCAGCCCCAGCATTTT
cdr3_aa: CASSYGGLYSNQPQHF
j_call: TRBJ1-5
d_call: .
v_call: TRBV6-6
clone_size: .

cdr3_nt: TGTGCCAGCAGCCTCTCCCCCCGGGAGACCCAGTACTTC
cdr3_aa: CASSLSPRETQYF
j_call: TRBJ2-5
d_call: .
v_call: TRBV11-2
clone_size: .

cdr3_nt: TGTGCCAGCAGTTTCCCGACTAGCGGGAGCTACGAGCAGTACTTC
cdr3_aa: CASSFPTSGSYEQYF
j_call: TRBJ2-7
d_call: TRBD2
v_call: TRBV6-6
clone_size: few

cdr3_nt: TGTGCCAGCTCACCACCGGGGCTTTTTGAAAAACTGTTTTTT
cdr3_aa: CASSPPGLFEKLFF
j_call: TRBJ1-4
d_call: .
v_call: TRBV18
clone_size: few

cdr3_nt: TGTGCCAGCAGCCAAGATGGGAGTTCTAGGCAGTATTTT
cdr3_aa: CASSQDGSSRQYF
j_call: TRBJ2-3
d_call: .
v_call: TRBV4-2
clone_size: .

cdr3_nt: TGTGCCAGCAGCTTCAGGGGGATTTCAGATACGCAGTATTTT
cdr3_aa: CASSFRGISDTQYF
j_call: TRBJ2-3
d_call: TRBD1
v_call: TRBV5-6
clone_size: .

cdr3_nt: TGCGCCAGCAGTGCCGGCGGGGAGCTGTTTTTT
cdr3_aa: CASSAGGELFF
j_call: TRBJ2-2
d_call: .
v_call: TRBV10-1
clone_size: .

cdr3_nt: TGTGCCAGCAGTTATATGGCAGGGGATGGGAACACTGAAGCTTTCTTT
cdr3_aa: CASSYMAGDGNTEAFF
j_call: TRBJ1-1
d_call: .
v_call: TRBV6-5
clone_size: .